This TCR beta chain was retrieved from a study of T-cell reconstitution after alpha-beta-depleted transplantation in children. A TCRbeta library incorporating unique molecular identifiers was prepared. TCRdb reprocessed the PCR reads with MiXCR, giving one entry per CDR3 protein. Counted here are 100,000 or so distinct CDR3 sequences, over 6% occurring once; the ten biggest clones make up around 17%. The germline V and J ends were trimmed by 2 bases and 1 base, with 8 bases remaining between them. The CDR3 sequence is 14 residues long. The germline CDR1 and CDR2 sequences are SNHLY and FYNNEI. Study-wide results and limits: Recipient T cells and thymic progenitors that survived gave rise to the high TCRbeta diversity observed at day 60 in some patients. The authors attributed T-cell counts and diversity one year after transplant mostly to newly produced T cells. There were reportedly several hundred expanded graft clones from which alpha-beta T cells came about two months after transplant.

This clonotype occurred many times. What it binds is not known. The source of this sequence is a boy between 2 and 10 years old with acute lymphoblastic leukemia, due to receive a stem cell transplant. V gene TRBV2 combines with J gene TRBJ2-5; D is uncertain. Sequencing used PBMCs, obtained before TCRalphabeta/CD19-depleted stem cell transplant. In DNA, the CDR3 is TGTGCCAGCAGTGAACAGGAACGCCAAGAGACCCAGTACTTC. Translating gives CASSEQERQETQYF.